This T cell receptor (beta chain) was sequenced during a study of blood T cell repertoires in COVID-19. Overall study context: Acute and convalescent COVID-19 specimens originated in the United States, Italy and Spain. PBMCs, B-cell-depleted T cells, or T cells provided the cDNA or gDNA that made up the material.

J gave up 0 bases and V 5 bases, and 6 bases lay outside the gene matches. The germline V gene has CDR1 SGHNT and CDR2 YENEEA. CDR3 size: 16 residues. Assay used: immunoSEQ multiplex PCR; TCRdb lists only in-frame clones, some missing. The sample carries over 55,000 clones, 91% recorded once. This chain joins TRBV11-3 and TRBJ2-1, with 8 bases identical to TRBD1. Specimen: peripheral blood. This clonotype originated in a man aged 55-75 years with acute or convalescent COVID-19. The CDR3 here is CASSSGQGGSYNEQFF. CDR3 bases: TGTGCCAGCAGCAGCGGACAGGGAGGCTCCTACAATGAGCAGTTCTTC.